Listed below are T cell receptor beta chains from one sample, sequenced in a study of CD8 T cells in ankylosing spondylitis. TCRdb ran MiXCR on the 5' RACE reads and lists one entry per CDR3 protein. The sample has approximately 400,000 distinct CDR3 sequences, more than 25% seen once. Material for sequencing was blood, either unsorted or a sorted T cell fraction (not recorded which). Receptor source: a male donor with ankylosing spondylitis. Each CDR3 is given with its conserved first and last residue. The D gene is left open where the match is weak. Clone size is given for some rows only: seen once, a few or many times, or a class if the clone is expanded.

TRBJ2-3 | NA | many | TRBV11-3 | CASSLGATARGPLRVGTDTQYF | TGTGCCAGCAGCTTAGGGGCAACTGCGCGCGGCCCTCTGCGAGTGGGCACAGATACGCAGTATTTT
TRBJ1-1 | TRBD1 | NA | TRBV12-3/TRBV12-4 | CASSLTDRATEAFF | TGTGCCAGCAGTTTAACGGACAGGGCTACTGAAGCTTTCTTT
TRBJ1-1 | NA | NA | TRBV12-5 | CASGLARVLGGTNTEAFF | TGTGCTAGTGGTTTGGCCCGAGTACTTGGGGGTACGAACACTGAAGCTTTCTTT
TRBJ2-3 | TRBD2 | NA | TRBV4-2 | CASSLLGEGGDLTSTDTQYF | TGTGCCAGCAGCCTCCTTGGGGAGGGTGGCGACTTAACTAGCACAGATACGCAGTATTTT
TRBJ1-1 | NA | NA | TRBV13 | CASSLRGQQNTEAFF | TGTGCCAGCAGCTTAAGAGGACAGCAGAACACTGAAGCTTTCTTT
TRBJ2-1 | NA | NA | TRBV7-9 | CASSLGLRYNEQFF | TGTGCCAGCAGCTTGGGCCTAAGGTACAATGAGCAGTTCTTC
TRBJ2-3 | NA | NA | TRBV29-1 | CSVDPRGDTQYF | TGCAGCGTTGATCCCAGGGGCGATACGCAGTATTTT
TRBJ2-2 | TRBD2 | few | TRBV7-8 | CASTRGRAGVNTGELFF | TGTGCCAGCACACGCGGACGAGCGGGAGTCAACACCGGGGAGCTGTTTTTT
TRBJ2-3 | NA | few | TRBV10-3 | CAIRRDSLQADTQYF | TGTGCCATCAGACGGGACTCCCTACAGGCGGATACGCAGTATTTT
TRBJ2-2 | NA | few | TRBV11-2 | CASSSQAVTGELFF | TGTGCCAGCAGTTCACAGGCGGTCACCGGGGAGCTGTTTTTT
TRBJ2-2 | NA | NA | TRBV6-5 | CASSYLGPNTGELFF | TGTGCCAGCAGTTATTTGGGCCCCAACACCGGGGAGCTGTTTTTT
TRBJ2-2 | TRBD2 | NA | TRBV11-2 | CASSWGTSRRTGELFF | TGTGCCAGCAGCTGGGGGACTAGCCGTAGGACCGGGGAGCTGTTTTTT
TRBJ2-5 | NA | NA | TRBV18 | CASSPRLTQGPKETQYF | TGTGCCAGCTCACCACGATTAACCCAGGGACCAAAAGAGACCCAGTACTTC
TRBJ1-1 | NA | NA | TRBV6-4 | CASSVGVNTEAFF | TGTGCCAGCAGTGTAGGCGTGAACACTGAAGCTTTCTTT
TRBJ2-5 | NA | many | TRBV20-1 | CSARVPGRTPETQYF | TGCAGTGCTAGAGTACCCGGGAGAACTCCAGAGACCCAGTACTTC
TRBJ2-3 | TRBD2 | NA | TRBV10-3 | CAISESGMGTDTQYF | TGTGCCATCAGTGAGAGCGGGATGGGTACAGATACGCAGTATTTT
TRBJ2-3 | NA | once | TRBV10-3 | CAISDQITAGTDTQYF | TGTGCCATCAGTGATCAGATTACCGCGGGCACAGATACGCAGTATTTT
TRBJ1-1 | TRBD1 | few | TRBV7-8 | CASSFTNGQGNTEAFF | TGTGCCAGCAGCTTTACGAACGGACAGGGAAACACTGAAGCTTTCTTT
TRBJ1-1 | NA | NA | TRBV5-1 | CASSLGTLGAEAFF | TGCGCCAGCAGCCTCGGGACACTTGGCGCTGAAGCTTTCTTT
TRBJ2-3 | TRBD1 | NA | TRBV3-1 | CASSHSIQGSTDTQYF | TGTGCCAGCAGCCATAGTATACAGGGGTCCACAGATACGCAGTATTTT
TRBJ1-2 | TRBD1 | NA | TRBV20-1 | CSALRRDRGLEGGYTF | TGCAGTGCTCTACGCCGGGACAGAGGGCTTGAGGGTGGCTACACCTTC
TRBJ2-2 | NA | NA | TRBV18 | CASSPLSRTENTGELFF | TGTGCCAGCTCACCACTTTCCCGGACAGAGAACACCGGGGAGCTGTTTTTT
TRBJ2-3 | TRBD2 | NA | TRBV7-9 | CASSLAGYDTQYF | TGTGCCAGCAGCCTAGCGGGATACGATACGCAGTATTTT
TRBJ2-3 | TRBD2 | NA | TRBV19 | CASSTRLAVTDTQYF | TGTGCCAGTAGTACCCGACTAGCGGTCACAGATACGCAGTATTTT
TRBJ2-5 | NA | few | TRBV20-1 | CSAREGGGAETQYF | TGCAGTGCTAGAGAAGGAGGGGGGGCAGAGACCCAGTACTTC
TRBJ2-3 | NA | many | TRBV5-1 | CASSLASEDTQYF | TGCGCCAGCAGCTTGGCCAGCGAGGATACGCAGTATTTT
TRBJ2-1 | NA | NA | TRBV5-1 | CASSLYSPGDEQFF | TGCGCCAGCAGCTTGTATTCGCCGGGGGATGAGCAGTTCTTC
TRBJ2-1 | TRBD1 | NA | TRBV12-3/TRBV12-4 | CASSVPGQHNEQFF | TGTGCCAGCAGTGTCCCGGGACAGCACAATGAGCAGTTCTTC
TRBJ2-1 | NA | NA | TRBV27 | CASRLTVYNEQFF | TGTGCCAGCAGACTCACGGTGTACAATGAGCAGTTCTTC
TRBJ2-1 | NA | NA | TRBV5-1 | CASSLGEGSYNEQFF | TGCGCCAGCAGCTTGGGGGAAGGCTCCTACAATGAGCAGTTCTTC
TRBJ1-5 | TRBD1 | NA | TRBV20-1 | CSASRLTGGNQPQHF | TGCAGTGCTAGCCGTTTAACAGGGGGCAATCAGCCCCAGCATTTT
TRBJ2-1 | NA | few | TRBV20-1 | CSARARSSSSYNEQFF | TGCAGTGCTAGAGCCCGTAGCAGTAGCTCCTACAATGAGCAGTTCTTC
TRBJ1-2 | NA | few | TRBV29-1 | CSVDRQGYGYTF | TGCAGCGTTGATCGCCAGGGCTATGGCTACACCTTC
TRBJ2-1 | NA | once | TRBV7-6 | CASSLVRDPYNEQFF | TGTGCCAGCAGCTTAGTGCGGGACCCCTACAATGAGCAGTTCTTC
TRBJ2-1 | NA | NA | TRBV5-1 | CASSGEGGSYNEQFF | TGCGCCAGCAGCGGCGAGGGGGGTTCCTACAATGAGCAGTTCTTC
TRBJ1-1 | TRBD1 | many | TRBV5-1 | CASSPTDRYTEAFF | TGCGCCAGCAGCCCGACGGACAGGTACACTGAAGCTTTCTTT
TRBJ2-7 | NA | NA | TRBV15 | CATSRGDWDSYEQYF | TGTGCCACCAGCAGAGGGGACTGGGACTCCTACGAGCAGTACTTC
TRBJ1-2 | TRBD1 | few | TRBV20-1 | CSAKPGQGANYGYTF | TGCAGTGCCAAACCGGGACAGGGAGCTAACTATGGCTACACCTTC
TRBJ2-3 | NA | NA | TRBV6-6 | CASGGASTDTQYF | TGTGCCAGCGGGGGGGCTAGCACAGATACGCAGTATTTT
TRBJ2-1 | NA | NA | TRBV7-8 | CASSLGGSRNEQFF | TGTGCCAGCAGCTTAGGTGGCTCCCGAAATGAGCAGTTCTTC
TRBJ2-2 | TRBD2 | few | TRBV29-1 | CSVEDSYSGSTNTGELFF | TGCAGCGTTGAAGACTCCTACAGCGGGAGCACGAACACCGGGGAGCTGTTTTTT
TRBJ1-1 | NA | NA | TRBV7-8 | CASSLASGMNTEAFF | TGTGCCAGCAGCTTAGCGTCCGGAATGAACACTGAAGCTTTCTTT
TRBJ2-1 | NA | few | TRBV2 | CASSWTDIYNEQFF | TGTGCCAGCAGTTGGACGGATATCTACAATGAGCAGTTCTTC
TRBJ2-7 | TRBD1 | many | TRBV5-1 | CASRSQQGAYEQYF | TGCGCCAGCAGGTCCCAGCAGGGGGCCTACGAGCAGTACTTC
TRBJ2-3 | TRBD2 | NA | TRBV3-1 | CASSRPGLAAGRNTQYF | TGTGCCAGCAGCCGCCCGGGACTAGCGGCCGGTCGGAATACGCAGTATTTT
TRBJ2-1 | NA | NA | TRBV5-1 | CASSWPGDEQFF | TGCGCCAGCAGCTGGCCGGGGGATGAGCAGTTCTTC